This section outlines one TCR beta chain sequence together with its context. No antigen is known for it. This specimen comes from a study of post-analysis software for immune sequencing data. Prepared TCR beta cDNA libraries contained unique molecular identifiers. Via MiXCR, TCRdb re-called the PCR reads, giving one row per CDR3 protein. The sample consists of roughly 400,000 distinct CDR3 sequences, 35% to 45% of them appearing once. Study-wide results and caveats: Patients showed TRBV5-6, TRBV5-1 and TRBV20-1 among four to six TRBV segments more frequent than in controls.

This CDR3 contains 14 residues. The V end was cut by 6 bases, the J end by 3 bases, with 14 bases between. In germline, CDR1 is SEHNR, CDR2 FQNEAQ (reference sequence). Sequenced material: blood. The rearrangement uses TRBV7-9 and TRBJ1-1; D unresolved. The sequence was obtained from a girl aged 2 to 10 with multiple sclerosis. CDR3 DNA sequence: TGTGCCAGCAGAAAACGACCTGGGGACACTGAAGCTTTCTTT. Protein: CASRKRPGDTEAFF.